What follows are 14 T cell receptor beta chains derived from one specimen sequenced in a study of blood T cell repertoires in COVID-19. Method: immunoSEQ multiplex PCR; TCRdb's copy keeps in-frame clones and lacks some. This table holds about 120,000 clones, 60% to 85% found once. The sample consisted of peripheral blood. The receptors originated from a man aged 70 or older with acute or convalescent COVID-19.

The chain couples TRBV19 to TRBJ2-5; 10 bases map to TRBD2. The J segment lost 4 bases and the V segment lost 4 bases, leaving 6 bases of the junction unmatched. The CDR3 extends over 15 amino acids. CDR1 is LNHDA, CDR2 SQIVND, per germline (reference sequence). The DNA for the CDR3 is TGTGCCAGTAGTACCGGACTAGCGGAGGGAGAGACCCAGTACTTC. Translated: CASSTGLAEGETQYF.

The chain employs TRBV15 and TRBJ1-5, with D tentatively TRBD1 (5 bases). The ends were cut back, 1 base at V and 4 bases at J, with 17 bases in the middle. The CDR3 is made up of 17 amino acids. Germline V gives CDR1 LNHNV, CDR2 YYDKDF (reference sequence). CDR3 residues: CATSRGWGSFMNQPQHF. The CDR3 nucleotides are TGTGCCACCAGCAGAGGTTGGGGCAGCTTTATGAATCAGCCCCAGCATTTT.

The genes are TRBV19 and TRBJ2-5, with D tentatively TRBD2 (7 bases). Per the germline V gene, CDR1 is LNHDA and CDR2 is SQIVND (reference sequence). The CDR3 is 14 amino acids. Trimming took 1 base from V and 9 from J, leaving 15 bases between them. The CDR3 reads CASSIGGGYVAQYF. CDR3 sequence (DNA): TGTGCCAGTAGTATAGGGGGGGGCTATGTTGCCCAGTACTTC.

In this sample, this clone turned up once. The rearrangement links TRBV29-1 to TRBJ1-2; D remains unclear. V lost 0 bases and J 4 bases, leaving 12 bases between the germline ends. The CDR3 totals 14 residues. The germline V gene has CDR1 SQVTM and CDR2 ANQGSEA. The CDR3 is CSVEDRGVSYGYTF. The CDR3 nucleotides are TGCAGCGTTGAAGATCGGGGAGTATCCTATGGCTACACCTTC.

The V call is TRBV7-9, the J call TRBJ1-6, with D uncertain. Trimming stripped 1 base from V and 12 bases from J, with 10 bases between. The CDR3 loop spans 13 amino acids. Germline assignment: CDR1 SEHNR and CDR2 FQNEAQ (reference sequence). CDR3 in amino acids: CASSLVGVGPLHF. The CDR3 coding sequence is TGTGCCAGCAGCTTAGTCGGGGTGGGACCCCTCCACTTT.

The chain carries TRBV5-4 and TRBJ2-1, with D tentatively TRBD1 (6 bases). Germline values: CDR1 SGHNT, CDR2 YYREEE (reference sequence). The germline V and J ends were trimmed by 0 bases and 4 bases, with 8 bases remaining between them. The CDR3 totals 14 residues. CDR3 sequence (DNA): TGTGCCAGCAGCTTGGGGGGGCCATACAATGAGCAGTTCTTC. Amino acids: CASSLGGPYNEQFF.

The V gene is TRBV7-2, the J gene TRBJ1-4; D remains unclear. This CDR3 contains 15 residues. The V end lost 5 bases, the J end lost 0 bases, and 10 bases lay between the germline ends. Per germline, CDR1 SGHTA and CDR2 FQGNSA. CDR3 DNA sequence: TGTGCCAGCAGCCCCAGGTGGGCAACTAATGAAAAACTGTTTTTT. Translation: CASSPRWATNEKLFF.

This clone was counted a few times. V usage is TRBV3-1 (or the pseudogene TRBV3-2) and J usage is TRBJ1-1; TRBD1 might be the D (6 bases). Between the trimmed V and J ends, which lost 4 bases and 2 bases, there was a span of 11 bases. Per germline, CDR1 LGHDT and CDR2 YNNKEL (reference sequence). The length of the CDR3 is 14 residues. The CDR3 sequence is CASSLGHRNTEAFF. The CDR3 DNA is TGTGCCAGCAGCCTGGGACACCGAAACACTGAAGCTTTCTTT.

The count of this clone is one. This sequence joins TRBV7-9 and TRBJ1-3; no definite D call. V dropped 4 bases and J dropped 1 base, with 8 bases sitting between them. Germline V gene sequence: CDR1 SEHNR, CDR2 FQNEAQ (reference sequence). CDR3 length equals 14 residues. The CDR3 loop is CASSSGSSGNTIYF. CDR3 nucleotides: TGTGCCAGCAGCTCGGGGTCATCTGGAAACACCATATATTTT.

The J gene is TRBJ2-5, the V gene TRBV10-3; no clear D gene. Between the trimmed V and J ends, which lost 4 bases and 1 base, there was a span of 10 bases. This CDR3 has 14 amino acids. Germline assignment: CDR1 ENHRY and CDR2 SYGVKD. The CDR3 region has the DNA TGTGCCATCAGTGTTAACACTATCCAAGAGACCCAGTACTTC. Encoded protein: CAISVNTIQETQYF.

This chain links TRBV9 with TRBJ1-2; D unresolved. V dropped 0 bases and J dropped 0 bases, with 9 bases sitting between them. The CDR3 covers 15 residues. The germline gives CDR1 SGDLS, CDR2 YYNGEE. CDR3 region: CASSVAAQANYGYTF. As DNA, the CDR3 is TGTGCCAGCAGCGTAGCGGCCCAGGCTAACTATGGCTACACCTTC.

In DNA form, the CDR3 reads TGTGCCAGCAGCAATCAGGGTATGATCGTCGGAGAAGCTTTCTTT. Translating gives CASSNQGMIVGEAFF. V is TRBV11-3 and J is TRBJ1-1; maybe TRBD1 (5 bases). Trimming took off 5 bases at V and 8 bases at J, with 21 bases between the two ends. The CDR3 totals 15 residues. CDR1 is SGHNT and CDR2 is YENEEA in the germline V gene.

In the case of this clone: Other DNA variants within this sample encode the same CDR3. The chain joins TRBV5-1 to TRBJ2-2; 8 nucleotides line up with TRBD1. CDR1 and CDR2 (germline): SGHRS, YFSETQ. This CDR3 is built from 14 residues. With 4 bases clipped from V and 2 bases from J, the junction kept 1 base outside the gene matches. CDR3 sequence (DNA): TGCGCCAGCAGCGGACAGGGAAACACCGGGGAGCTGTTTTTT. This gives the protein CASSGQGNTGELFF.

The rearrangement links TRBV10-3 to TRBJ1-1; D perhaps matches TRBD1 (6 bases). CDR1 and CDR2 from the germline V gene are ENHRY and SYGVKD. The ends were cut back, 9 bases at V and 3 bases at J, with 14 bases in the middle. CDR3 length equals 13 residues. Here the CDR3 reads CAIRRGGDTEAFF. The CDR3 DNA reads as TGTGCCATTAGGAGAGGGGGGGACACTGAAGCTTTCTTT.